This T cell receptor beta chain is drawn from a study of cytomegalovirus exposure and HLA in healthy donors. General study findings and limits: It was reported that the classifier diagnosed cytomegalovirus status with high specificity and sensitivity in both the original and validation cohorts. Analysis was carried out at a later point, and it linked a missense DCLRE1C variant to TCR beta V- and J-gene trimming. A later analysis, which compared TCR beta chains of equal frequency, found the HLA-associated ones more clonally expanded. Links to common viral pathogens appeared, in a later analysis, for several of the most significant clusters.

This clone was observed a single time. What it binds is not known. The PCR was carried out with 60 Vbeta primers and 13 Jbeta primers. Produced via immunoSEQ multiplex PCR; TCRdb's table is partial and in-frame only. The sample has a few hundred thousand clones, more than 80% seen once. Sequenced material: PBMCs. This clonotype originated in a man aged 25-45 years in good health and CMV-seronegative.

This CDR3 reads CASSHPGGLTYNEQFF. The CDR3 bases are TGTGCCAGCAGCCATCCGGGGGGCCTCACCTACAATGAGCAGTTCTTC. The rearrangement joins TRBV7-2 to TRBJ2-1; tentatively, D is TRBD2 (7 bases). Germline-derived CDR1 and CDR2 are SGHTA and FQGNSA. CDR3 length: 16 residues. Trimming cost V 5 bases and J 2 bases, with 16 bases left between them.